This is a list of T cell receptor beta chains from one sample in a study of early T cells in non-severe SARS-CoV-2 infection. TCRdb reprocessed the 5' RACE reads with MiXCR, giving one entry per CDR3 protein. Of about 64,000 distinct CDR3 sequences listed, roughly 9% are singletons. The sample was whole blood, taken at baseline. The receptors originated from an adult who was a healthcare worker with PCR-confirmed SARS-CoV-2 infection or an uninfected control (not recorded which). CDR3s include the opening cysteine and the closing phenylalanine or tryptophan. A D gene is named only where the DNA matches it firmly. Expanded clones are given a class, and other clones once, few, many or no size at all.

clone_size: many
v_call: TRBV27
d_call: TRBD2
j_call: TRBJ2-7
cdr3_nt: TGTGCCAGCAGTTTCCTAGCGGGAGGCCCCTACGAGCAGTACTTC
cdr3_aa: CASSFLAGGPYEQYF

clone_size: -
v_call: TRBV7-8
d_call: -
j_call: TRBJ2-3
cdr3_nt: TGTGCCAGCAGCTTAGTGCAGGGACGGAGCACAGATACGCAGTATTTT
cdr3_aa: CASSLVQGRSTDTQYF

clone_size: many
v_call: TRBV2
d_call: TRBD2
j_call: TRBJ2-5
cdr3_nt: TGTGCCAGCGCGCGGGGGAGAGAGACCCAGTACTTC
cdr3_aa: CASARGRETQYF

clone_size: few
v_call: TRBV6-1
d_call: -
j_call: TRBJ2-7
cdr3_nt: TGTGCCACTATGGCCTTCTACGAGCAGTACTTC
cdr3_aa: CATMAFYEQYF

clone_size: -
v_call: TRBV20-1
d_call: -
j_call: TRBJ1-6
cdr3_nt: TGCAGTGCTAGAAGGAACACTCTCGGATCACCCCTCCACTTT
cdr3_aa: CSARRNTLGSPLHF

clone_size: -
v_call: TRBV20-1
d_call: -
j_call: TRBJ2-2
cdr3_nt: TGCAGTGCTAGAAGGGGGGAGCCTCTAAACACCGGGGAGCTGTTTTTT
cdr3_aa: CSARRGEPLNTGELFF

clone_size: -
v_call: TRBV18
d_call: -
j_call: TRBJ2-1
cdr3_nt: TGTGCCAGCTCACCTCTGGGGGAGTCCTCCATCTACAATGAGCAGTTCTTC
cdr3_aa: CASSPLGESSIYNEQFF

clone_size: -
v_call: TRBV6-2/TRBV6-3
d_call: -
j_call: TRBJ1-5
cdr3_nt: TGTGCCAGCAGTTACGCGGGGGGGTTCGGCAATCAGCCCCAGCATTTT
cdr3_aa: CASSYAGGFGNQPQHF

clone_size: many
v_call: TRBV3-1
d_call: -
j_call: TRBJ2-7
cdr3_nt: TGTGCCAGCAGCCACCTCGACAGCACCTACGAGCAGTACTTC
cdr3_aa: CASSHLDSTYEQYF

clone_size: -
v_call: TRBV7-9
d_call: -
j_call: TRBJ2-1
cdr3_nt: TGTGCCAGCAGACACGAGACGGGACTGGGAAATGAGCAGTTCTTC
cdr3_aa: CASRHETGLGNEQFF

clone_size: many
v_call: TRBV5-1
d_call: TRBD1
j_call: TRBJ2-1
cdr3_nt: TGCGCCAGCAGCTTGGCCCACCAGGGGGTCACCTACAATGAGCAGTTCTTC
cdr3_aa: CASSLAHQGVTYNEQFF

clone_size: many
v_call: TRBV19
d_call: -
j_call: TRBJ1-5
cdr3_nt: TGTGCCAGTAGTATGGGTAATCAGCCCCAGCATTTT
cdr3_aa: CASSMGNQPQHF

clone_size: -
v_call: TRBV6-1
d_call: -
j_call: TRBJ2-1
cdr3_nt: TGTGCCAGCAGTGAGACGCGGAGCCTCTACAATGAGCAGTTCTTC
cdr3_aa: CASSETRSLYNEQFF

clone_size: -
v_call: TRBV10-3
d_call: -
j_call: TRBJ1-5
cdr3_nt: TGTGCCAGACCGGGACATCTAAGCAATCAGCCCCAGCATTTT
cdr3_aa: CARPGHLSNQPQHF

clone_size: few
v_call: TRBV18
d_call: -
j_call: TRBJ2-7
cdr3_nt: TGTGCCAGCTCACCGAGGGACCCACGGAACGAGCAGTACTTC
cdr3_aa: CASSPRDPRNEQYF

clone_size: many
v_call: TRBV11-2
d_call: TRBD2
j_call: TRBJ2-1
cdr3_nt: TGTGCCAGCAGCTTAGATAGACTAGCGGGAGTAAATGAGCAGTTCTTC
cdr3_aa: CASSLDRLAGVNEQFF

clone_size: many
v_call: TRBV4-3
d_call: TRBD2
j_call: TRBJ2-3
cdr3_nt: TGCGCCAGCAGCCAAGAGGGGACTAGCGGGTACACAGATACGCAGTATTTT
cdr3_aa: CASSQEGTSGYTDTQYF

clone_size: many
v_call: TRBV18
d_call: TRBD1
j_call: TRBJ1-2
cdr3_nt: TGTGCCAGCTCCCCCTCACAGGGGGCTGGGGGCTACACCTTC
cdr3_aa: CASSPSQGAGGYTF

clone_size: few
v_call: TRBV29-1
d_call: -
j_call: TRBJ2-6
cdr3_nt: TGCAGCGCCGGAGCTGGGGCCAACGTCCTGACTTTC
cdr3_aa: CSAGAGANVLTF

clone_size: few
v_call: TRBV7-9
d_call: TRBD1
j_call: TRBJ1-1
cdr3_nt: TGTGCCAGCAGCGGAACAGGGGGCGGCGGCACTGAAGCTTTCTTT
cdr3_aa: CASSGTGGGGTEAFF

clone_size: few
v_call: TRBV6-2/TRBV6-3
d_call: -
j_call: TRBJ1-2
cdr3_nt: TGTGCCAGCAGTTCCTCAACCTATGGCTACACCTTC
cdr3_aa: CASSSSTYGYTF

clone_size: -
v_call: TRBV5-1
d_call: TRBD1
j_call: TRBJ1-1
cdr3_nt: TGCGCCAGCAGCGAACAGGGGGAATACGGTGAAGCTTTCTTT
cdr3_aa: CASSEQGEYGEAFF

clone_size: -
v_call: TRBV3-1
d_call: TRBD1
j_call: TRBJ1-6
cdr3_nt: TGTGCCAGCATCGGGACAGGGAGAAATTCACCCCTCCACTTT
cdr3_aa: CASIGTGRNSPLHF

clone_size: -
v_call: TRBV19
d_call: -
j_call: TRBJ2-7
cdr3_nt: TGTGCCAGTAGTATAGACGGAGGTCCGTCCTACGAGCAGTACTTC
cdr3_aa: CASSIDGGPSYEQYF

clone_size: -
v_call: TRBV7-2
d_call: -
j_call: TRBJ2-5
cdr3_nt: TGTGCCAGCAGCTTAAAAGGGGGGGAAGAGACCCAGTACTTC
cdr3_aa: CASSLKGGEETQYF

clone_size: -
v_call: TRBV5-1
d_call: -
j_call: TRBJ1-4
cdr3_nt: TGCGCCAGCAGCTCGGGGGACCTTAATGAAAAACTGTTTTTT
cdr3_aa: CASSSGDLNEKLFF

clone_size: many
v_call: TRBV11-2
d_call: TRBD2
j_call: TRBJ2-5
cdr3_nt: TGTGCCAGCAGCTCGATCCTAGCGGGAGCGTACCAAGAGACCCAGTACTTC
cdr3_aa: CASSSILAGAYQETQYF

clone_size: -
v_call: TRBV19
d_call: TRBD2
j_call: TRBJ2-1
cdr3_nt: TGTGCCAGTAGTCCCGGGACTAGCGAAACCACCTACAATGAGCAGTTCTTC
cdr3_aa: CASSPGTSETTYNEQFF

clone_size: -
v_call: TRBV5-1
d_call: -
j_call: TRBJ1-1
cdr3_nt: TGCGCCAGCAGGGGAGAGGGTTCCTCTGAAGCTTTCTTT
cdr3_aa: CASRGEGSSEAFF

clone_size: many
v_call: TRBV5-1
d_call: TRBD2
j_call: TRBJ2-5
cdr3_nt: TGCGCCAGCAGCTTGGGGAACGGAGCGGGAGTGGAGACCCAGTACTTC
cdr3_aa: CASSLGNGAGVETQYF

clone_size: few
v_call: TRBV7-9
d_call: -
j_call: TRBJ2-2
cdr3_nt: TGTGCCAGCAGCCGAGAGTACAGGGATGGGGAGTCCGGGGAGCTGTTTTTT
cdr3_aa: CASSREYRDGESGELFF

clone_size: -
v_call: TRBV7-9
d_call: -
j_call: TRBJ2-1
cdr3_nt: TGTGCCAGCAGCACGGGGTTGCCCTACAATGAGCAGTTCTTC
cdr3_aa: CASSTGLPYNEQFF

clone_size: -
v_call: TRBV30
d_call: -
j_call: TRBJ1-1
cdr3_nt: TGTGCCTGGAGTATTGGGGTGGGAACCACTGAAGCTTTCTTT
cdr3_aa: CAWSIGVGTTEAFF

clone_size: few
v_call: TRBV5-1
d_call: -
j_call: TRBJ2-2
cdr3_nt: TGCGCCAGCAGCTCCGGGACCTCCTCCTACGATCCCGGGGAGCTGTTTTTT
cdr3_aa: CASSSGTSSYDPGELFF

clone_size: -
v_call: TRBV7-9
d_call: TRBD1
j_call: TRBJ2-6
cdr3_nt: TGTGCCAGCCTCCAGCGACAGGGGGCATCTGGGGCCAACGTCCTGACTTTC
cdr3_aa: CASLQRQGASGANVLTF

clone_size: -
v_call: TRBV18
d_call: TRBD2
j_call: TRBJ2-1
cdr3_nt: TGTGCCAGCTCACCAGCCGGGACTAACTACAATGAGCAGTTCTTC
cdr3_aa: CASSPAGTNYNEQFF

clone_size: many
v_call: TRBV29-1
d_call: -
j_call: TRBJ2-2
cdr3_nt: TGCAGCGTTGAAGAGTCTCACGGGGAGCTGTTTTTT
cdr3_aa: CSVEESHGELFF

clone_size: many
v_call: TRBV6-1
d_call: TRBD1
j_call: TRBJ2-3
cdr3_nt: TGTGCCAGTGGGACAGGGGGACGGAGCACAGATACGCAGTATTTT
cdr3_aa: CASGTGGRSTDTQYF

clone_size: few
v_call: TRBV19
d_call: -
j_call: TRBJ1-5
cdr3_nt: TGTGCCAGTAGTATAACTGGGAGCAATCAGCCCCAGCATTTT
cdr3_aa: CASSITGSNQPQHF

clone_size: many
v_call: TRBV12-3/TRBV12-4
d_call: -
j_call: TRBJ1-5
cdr3_nt: TGTGCCAGCAGGCAGGGTGATGTCGGGCAGCCCCAGCATTTT
cdr3_aa: CASRQGDVGQPQHF

clone_size: -
v_call: TRBV7-8
d_call: -
j_call: TRBJ2-4
cdr3_nt: TGTGCCAGCAGCTGGGGGGCTACGGTGTCGTCGACCATTCAGTACTTC
cdr3_aa: CASSWGATVSSTIQYF

clone_size: many
v_call: TRBV3-1
d_call: TRBD2
j_call: TRBJ2-4
cdr3_nt: TGTGCCAGCAGTAAATACGTCGGGAGGGAAGACATTCAGTACTTC
cdr3_aa: CASSKYVGREDIQYF

clone_size: few
v_call: TRBV20-1
d_call: -
j_call: TRBJ1-1
cdr3_nt: TGCAGTGCTAGCGCCAATCCTTTCTTT
cdr3_aa: CSASANPFF

clone_size: many
v_call: TRBV6-2/TRBV6-3
d_call: -
j_call: TRBJ2-7
cdr3_nt: TGTGCCAGCAGTAGGGGGGACGGCTACGAGCAGTACTTC
cdr3_aa: CASSRGDGYEQYF

clone_size: few
v_call: TRBV5-4
d_call: -
j_call: TRBJ1-1
cdr3_nt: TGTGCCAGCAGCCCCCAGAGAGGGAACACTGAAGCTTTCTTT
cdr3_aa: CASSPQRGNTEAFF

clone_size: many
v_call: TRBV5-4
d_call: TRBD2
j_call: TRBJ2-7
cdr3_nt: TGTGCCAGCAGCTTGGCCGGGACTAGCGGGACCTACGAGCAGTACTTC
cdr3_aa: CASSLAGTSGTYEQYF

clone_size: many
v_call: TRBV5-5
d_call: TRBD1
j_call: TRBJ2-7
cdr3_nt: TGTGCCAGCAGCTTGCCCCTAGGGGGCTTGAACGAGCAGTACTTC
cdr3_aa: CASSLPLGGLNEQYF

clone_size: -
v_call: TRBV6-5
d_call: -
j_call: TRBJ1-5
cdr3_nt: TGTGCCAGCAGTTCAGGGGAGGGGGTCAATCAGCCCCAGCATTTT
cdr3_aa: CASSSGEGVNQPQHF

clone_size: few
v_call: TRBV7-9
d_call: -
j_call: TRBJ2-1
cdr3_nt: TGTGCCAGCAGCCAGGACGGCCTTAATGAGCAGTTCTTC
cdr3_aa: CASSQDGLNEQFF

clone_size: few
v_call: TRBV14
d_call: -
j_call: TRBJ2-7
cdr3_nt: TGTGCCAGCAGCCAGGTCGACTCCTACGAGCAGTACTTC
cdr3_aa: CASSQVDSYEQYF

clone_size: few
v_call: TRBV6-2/TRBV6-3
d_call: -
j_call: TRBJ2-2
cdr3_nt: TGTGCCAGCAGCCGCCGGGTCCCAGATGGTGATGGCGGGGAGCTGTTTTTT
cdr3_aa: CASSRRVPDGDGGELFF